This TCR beta chain was identified during a study of cytomegalovirus exposure and HLA in healthy donors. Study at large: A later analysis reported the approximately 120 validation repertoires used the same platform as the roughly 700 first-cohort repertoires.

From the roughly 120-subject validation cohort, which was separate from the approximately 700-subject first cohort, the donors were drawn. This clone was observed a handful of times. The target antigen is unknown. Findings of the study overall: The study flagged some 180 TCR beta chains as cytomegalovirus-associated.

TCRdb's copy holds only in-frame clones and misses some; the assay was immunoSEQ multiplex PCR. The sample includes fewer than 400,000 clones, around 90% of them seen just once. The CDR3 totals 15 residues. V shed 5 bases and J 2 bases; nucleotides not matched to a gene: 8. Germline-derived CDR1 and CDR2 are SGHVS and FQNEAQ. V and J are TRBV7-8 and TRBJ1-2; 7 bases map to TRBD1. The sequenced material came from PBMCs. The receptor was derived from a young man in good health and CMV-seronegative. The CDR3 region has the DNA TGTGCCAGCAGCCCCAGGGGGGTTGGGAACTATGGCTACACCTTC. Encoded protein: CASSPRGVGNYGYTF.